A selection of T cell receptor beta chains follows, all from one sample in a study of blood T cell repertoires in COVID-19. Using immunoSEQ multiplex PCR, the repertoire was profiled, and TCRdb retains in-frame clones only, with some absent. The sample yields tens of thousands of clones, over 80% seen once. What was sequenced was peripheral blood. These receptors came from a man in his 70s with acute or convalescent COVID-19. Each CDR3 is given with its conserved first and last residue. The D gene is left open where the match is weak. For some rows the clone size is stated as once, few or many, or as a class when expanded; others skip it.

>TRBJ2-7|TRBD2|TRBV7-9|NA|15
CAIQGEWLAGYEQYF
TGTGCCATCCAGGGGGAGTGGCTAGCGGGGTACGAGCAGTACTTC
>TRBJ1-2|TRBD1|TRBV5-6|NA|14
CASSPGTGSYGYTF
TGTGCCAGCAGCCCGGGGACAGGGAGCTATGGCTACACCTTC
>TRBJ2-5|NA|TRBV2|NA|14
CASNQDSRMETQYF
TGTGCCAGCAACCAGGACAGCCGGATGGAGACCCAGTACTTC
>TRBJ1-2|NA|TRBV6-5|NA|12
CASSMDSYGYTF
TGTGCCAGCAGCATGGACAGCTATGGCTACACCTTC
>TRBJ1-1|NA|TRBV27|NA|13
CASSPARETEAFF
TGTGCCAGTTCCCCGGCGCGGGAAACTGAAGCTTTCTTT
>TRBJ2-7|NA|TRBV7-6|NA|14
CASSLEPRGYEQYF
TGTGCCAGCAGCTTAGAACCCAGGGGTTACGAGCAGTACTTC
>TRBJ2-1|TRBD2|TRBV27|few|15
CASSQRGGSYNEQFF
TGTGCCAGCAGCCAGCGGGGGGGCTCCTACAATGAGCAGTTCTTC
>TRBJ1-1|NA|TRBV4-2|NA|17
CASSQVKETDLNTEAFF
TGTGCCAGCAGCCAAGTGAAAGAGACAGACTTGAACACTGAAGCTTTCTTT
>TRBJ2-1|TRBD2|TRBV5-5|NA|15
CASSPGLAGGREQFF
TGTGCCAGCAGCCCCGGACTAGCGGGGGGACGAGAGCAGTTCTTC
>TRBJ2-1|TRBD2|TRBV18|NA|15
CASSPSGGSYNEQFF
TGTGCCAGCTCCCCTTCGGGGGGGAGCTACAATGAGCAGTTCTTC
>TRBJ2-3|NA|TRBV10-1|NA|12
CASSPGTDTQYF
TGCGCCAGCAGCCCCGGCACAGATACGCAGTATTTT
>TRBJ1-5|TRBD1|TRBV28|NA|16
CASSLGQGQRNQPQHF
TGTGCCAGCAGTCTGGGACAGGGGCAGAGAAATCAGCCCCAGCATTTT
>TRBJ2-5|TRBD1|TRBV10-3|NA|12
CAIGTAQETQYF
TGTGCCATTGGGACAGCCCAAGAGACCCAGTACTTC
>TRBJ2-2|TRBD2|TRBV11-2|NA|16
CASSLDRGVGTGELFF
TGTGCCAGCAGCTTAGATCGGGGGGTGGGCACCGGGGAGCTGTTTTTT
>TRBJ1-2|NA|TRBV18|NA|15
CASSPGDAGAYGYTF
TGTGCCAGCTCACCCGGGGATGCAGGGGCCTATGGCTACACCTTC
>TRBJ2-5|NA|TRBV28|NA|15
CASSLQGANQETQYF
TGTGCCAGCAGTTTGCAGGGCGCAAACCAAGAGACCCAGTACTTC
>TRBJ2-5|TRBD1|TRBV15|NA|14
CATSRQGDGETQYF
TGTGCCACCAGCAGACAGGGGGATGGTGAGACCCAGTACTTC
>TRBJ2-7|TRBD2|TRBV7-2|NA|15
CASSLSSGGPREQYF
TGTGCCAGCAGCTTAAGTAGCGGGGGACCCCGGGAGCAGTACTTC